This T cell receptor (beta chain) derives from a study of beta chain features in type 1 diabetes. General study results and limits: In all four CD4+ subsets, TCRB CDR3 length was significantly, moderately reduced in type 1 diabetes.

TCRB transcripts that were expressed got sequenced, as all of the isolated RNA had been reverse transcribed. The assay was immunoSEQ multiplex PCR, and TCRdb's table has in-frame clones only and misses some. The table shows roughly 50,000 clones, with roughly 39% occurring only once. The CDR3 loop spans 18 amino acids. Germline V gives CDR1 SGHNT, CDR2 YYREEE (reference sequence). V shed 4 bases and J 4 bases; nucleotides not matched to a gene: 19. To note about this clone: No antigen is known for it.

This clonotype originated in a man in his thirties or forties with type 1 diabetes. V and J are TRBV5-4 and TRBJ2-5; 7 bases are a match to TRBD1. What was sequenced was Tregs from blood. The CDR3 bases are TGTGCCAGCAGCAAAGGCGGTGGCAACAGGGGTCGTCGAGAGACCCAGTACTTC. It encodes CASSKGGGNRGRRETQYF.